This T cell receptor (beta chain) emerged from a study of CD8 T cells in ankylosing spondylitis (dated by TCRdb to the late 2010s). Broadly, across the study: The study set out to find disease-linked TCR variants by profiling T cell receptor beta repertoires in ankylosing spondylitis patients and healthy donors. Samples of peripheral blood were taken, and for ankylosing spondylitis patients, synovial fluid was collected as well. In total, the full study cohort was made up of roughly 100 healthy donors and approximately 27 ankylosing spondylitis patients. Overall study outcomes, separate from this receptor: In peripheral blood, the disease-linked clones were found at relatively low frequencies and had a CD8+ phenotype. A TCR beta motif of roughly 8 highly homologous amino acid variants appeared characteristic of blood from ankylosing spondylitis patients. The disease-linked clones were reported as significantly enriched in matched synovial fluid samples from ankylosing spondylitis patients. Some motif variants had previously been reported in the synovial fluid and blood of reactive arthritis patients, which suggests shared mechanisms of disease initiation.

Sequencing was performed on an Illumina HiSeq 2500. Quantitative 5'-RACE with molecular barcodes was the method used to prepare the TCR beta libraries. Under the source paper's analysis protocol: Disease-linked TCR variants were identified with a new computational method built on a probabilistic model of VDJ rearrangement. In-frame beta chains were kept once TCRdb had trimmed the public reads at Q25 with fastp and called clones with MiXCR. Each entry merges the rows of one CDR3 protein and shows their most common DNA and genes. For this entry, the V and J calls and clone size follow TCRdb and not the study's own pipeline. This sample holds some 350,000 distinct CDR3 sequences; roughly 15% were observed only once. About 1% of the sample lies in the top ten. Details on this clonotype: Its antigen is not yet known. No clone much larger than this one lies a single base away; base qualities are absent.

The CDR3 holds 15 amino acids from the cysteine to the phenylalanine. Only the CDR3 DNA is retained, 45 bases long and in frame from the first base. Trimmed from V: 6 bases; trimmed from J: 6 bases; junction bases lacking a gene match: 10. The specimen was blood, either unsorted or a sorted T cell fraction (not recorded which). This TCR was recovered from a male donor with ankylosing spondylitis or in good health (not recorded which). Recombination connected TRBV12-3 or TRBV12-4 to TRBJ1-1, with 10 bases aligning to TRBD1. The DNA sequence follows: TGTGCCAGCAGCAGTCGACAGGGGGCGTCGGCTGAAGCTTTCTTT. Translated, this gives CASSSRQGASAEAFF.